The 22 T cell receptor beta chains below come from one sample, sequenced in a study of human T cells and chemical hapten exposure. One entry per CDR3 protein results from TCRdb running MiXCR on the RACE reads. This sample yields under 200,000 distinct CDR3 sequences, of which roughly a quarter are seen a single time; 2.1% belongs to the top ten. Time point reported: patch test 3, about 24 weeks after DPC sensitization. Treatment denoted: therapeutic diphenylcyclopropenone sensitization with weekly scalp DPC. Specimen: whole blood, collected in connection with sensitization to the hapten diphenylcyclopropenone (DPC). These receptors all stem from a woman younger than 35 with alopecia areata. Some clones in this sample may be carry-over from other donors' samples.

This chain uses TRBV7-9 with TRBJ2-2; 8 bases fit TRBD1. From germline, CDR1 is SEHNR and CDR2 FQNEAQ (reference sequence). The CDR3 totals 15 residues. J gave up 7 bases and V 5 bases, and 9 bases lay outside the gene matches. The CDR3 is CASSPRTGKNGELFF. CDR3 sequence (DNA): TGTGCCAGCAGCCCCCGGACAGGGAAGAACGGGGAGCTGTTTTTT.

This clonotype has a handful of counts. The rearrangement uses TRBV9 and TRBJ2-1, with D unresolved. Trimming took 6 bases from V and 5 from J, leaving 15 bases between them. The germline CDR1 and CDR2 sequences are SGDLS and YYNGEE. This CDR3 comprises 14 residues. The CDR3 DNA follows: TGTGCCAGCAACCCGGACCAAGCGCACAATGAGCAGTTCTTC. This encodes CASNPDQAHNEQFF. Full variable domain (outside the CDR3, taken from reference TRBV9 and TRBJ2-1): DSGVTQTPKHLITATGQRVTLRCSPRSGDLSVYWYQQSLDQGLQFLIQYYNGEERAKGNILERFSAQQFPDLHSELNLSSLELGDSALYFCASNPDQAHNEQFFGPGTRLTVL.

The chain employs TRBV9 and TRBJ2-7, with D uncertain. The CDR3 covers 14 residues. Trimming took 0 bases from V and 0 from J, leaving 7 bases between them. The germline V gene encodes CDR1 SGDLS and CDR2 YYNGEE. As DNA, the CDR3 is TGTGCCAGCAGCGTAGACGGAAACTCCTACGAGCAGTACTTC. It translates to CASSVDGNSYEQYF.

This clonotype is a singleton in its sample. The V call is TRBV15, the J call TRBJ2-1, with TRBD2 matching over 8 bases. Germline CDR1 is LNHNV and CDR2 is YYDKDF (reference sequence). This CDR3 is built from 13 residues. J was trimmed by 8 bases and V by 2 bases; bases with no gene match: 2. CDR3 nucleotide sequence: TGTGCCACCAGCAGACGACTAGCGTATGAGCAGTTCTTC. Amino acid sequence: CATSRRLAYEQFF.

V is TRBV4-3 and J is TRBJ1-1; possibly TRBD1 for D (5 bases). The CDR3 is made up of 13 amino acids. The germline gives CDR1 LGHNA, CDR2 YSLEER. V lost 7 bases to trimming and J lost 5 bases, with 14 bases between them. CDR3 sequence: CASTPRGSTEAFF. The CDR3 DNA follows: TGCGCCAGCACCCCCCGGGGGTCGACTGAAGCTTTCTTT.

There are a few counts of this clonotype. The rearrangement uses TRBV12-3 or TRBV12-4 and TRBJ2-3, with TRBD1 matching over 8 bases. CDR3 length: 15 amino acids. J gave up 0 bases and V 5 bases, and 4 bases lay outside the gene matches. For the CDR3, the DNA is TGTGCCAGCAGTCCGACAGGGGCCAGCACAGATACGCAGTATTTT. Translated, it gives CASSPTGASTDTQYF.

This rearrangement joins TRBV3-1 to TRBJ2-2, with D hard to call. Trimming cost V 0 bases and J 6 bases, with 8 bases left between them. Germline assignment: CDR1 LGHDT and CDR2 YNNKEL (reference sequence). The CDR3 contains 14 residues. The CDR3 is CASSQDFLAGELFF. Written as DNA, the CDR3 is TGTGCCAGCAGCCAAGATTTCCTCGCCGGGGAGCTGTTTTTT.

This clonotype was picked up many times. This sequence joins TRBV3-1 and TRBJ1-6; the D is unclear. Germline values: CDR1 LGHDT, CDR2 YNNKEL (reference sequence). This CDR3 comprises 15 residues. Trimming cost V 1 base and J 6 bases, with 10 bases left between them. The DNA of the CDR3 is TGTGCCAGCAGCCAAGGAGACATTCCTAATTCACCCCTCCACTTT. It yields the protein CASSQGDIPNSPLHF.

V and J are TRBV6-6 and TRBJ2-4, with 9 bases that match TRBD2. The CDR3 spans 16 residues. After removal of 6 bases from V and 0 bases from J, the junction contained 6 bases not matched to a gene. The germline gives CDR1 MNHNY, CDR2 SVGAGI (reference sequence). The CDR3 reads CASRETSGLAKNIQYF. The CDR3 DNA follows: TGTGCCAGCAGGGAGACTAGCGGTTTAGCCAAAAACATTCAGTACTTC.

The chain is built from TRBV4-3 and TRBJ1-1; no firm D call. Trimming took off 1 base at V and 2 bases at J, with 8 bases between the two ends. Germline values: CDR1 LGHNA, CDR2 YSLEER. CDR3 size: 14 residues. For the CDR3, the DNA is TGCGCCAGCAGCCAAGTACCAGCTAACACTGAAGCTTTCTTT. Translation: CASSQVPANTEAFF.

This clonotype was recorded a few times. V is TRBV19 and J is TRBJ2-1; TRBD2 matches at 11 bases. V gave up 7 bases and J gave up 4 bases; unmatched junction bases: 6. The V gene's germline CDR1 is LNHDA and CDR2 SQIVND (reference sequence). The CDR3 contains 15 residues. The CDR3 sequence is CASISGTSGYNEQFF. The CDR3 DNA is TGTGCCAGTATTTCGGGGACTAGCGGTTACAATGAGCAGTTCTTC.

Comments on this clonotype: The junction shows a germline mismatch at one end, possibly a read error. V gene TRBV12-3 or TRBV12-4 combines with J gene TRBJ2-7; D possibly corresponds to TRBD1 (6 bases). The CDR3 sequence is 12 residues long. The CDR3 loop is CASTARGYEQYF. CDR3 bases: TGTGCTAGCACGGCCAGGGGCTACGAGCAGTACTTC.

This clonotype was seen a few times. CDR3 region: CASSVGRSSYNEQFF. CDR3 in DNA: TGTGCCAGCAGCGTAGGTCGGAGCTCCTACAATGAGCAGTTCTTC. The chain joins TRBV9 to TRBJ2-1; no reliable D call. The CDR3 has 15 amino acids. V shed 0 bases and J shed 0 bases, with 7 bases lying between them. Germline V gives CDR1 SGDLS, CDR2 YYNGEE.

In its sample, this clonotype was seen a few times. One end of the junction is discordant with germline, which a read error may explain. The V call is TRBV20-1, the J call TRBJ1-4, with D hard to call. The CDR3 totals 11 residues. Looked up from germline, CDR1 is DFQATT and CDR2 is SNEGSKA (reference sequence). The CDR3 is CSATMETGYSF. The CDR3 DNA reads TGCAGTGCTACAATGGAGACGGGGTATAGTTTT.

This clonotype was observed a handful of times. The J gene is TRBJ1-4, the V gene TRBV6-5; no definite D call. The CDR3 is made up of 14 amino acids. In germline, CDR1 is MNHEY, CDR2 SVGAGI. Trimming shortened V by 6 bases and J by 0 bases, and 8 bases separated the two germline ends. CDR3 bases: TGTGCCAGCAGCTGGACTGCAACTAATGAAAAACTGTTTTTT. Protein sequence: CASSWTATNEKLFF.

This clonotype was picked up a small number of times. V usage is TRBV20-1 and J usage is TRBJ2-4, with D uncertain. The ends were cut back, 4 bases at V and 0 bases at J, with 16 bases in the middle. CDR1 is DFQATT, CDR2 SNEGSKA, per germline (reference sequence). This CDR3 region has 16 residues. The DNA of the CDR3 is TGCAGTGCTAATAAGGGAACGCGACTAGCCAAAAACATTCAGTACTTC. This gives the protein CSANKGTRLAKNIQYF.

This clonotype showed up just a few times. J is TRBJ2-7 and V is TRBV5-1; 9 bases map to TRBD2. Germline CDR1 reads SGHRS; CDR2 reads YFSETQ. The V gene end was trimmed by 1 base and the J gene end by 4 bases; junction bases not matched to a gene: 6. The CDR3 sequence is 15 residues long. For the CDR3, the DNA is TGCGCCAGCAGCTTGATAGCTAGCGGGGAGTACGAGCAGTACTTC. Translating gives CASSLIASGEYEQYF.

The chain links TRBV30 to TRBJ1-1; 7 bases match TRBD1. V was pared by 3 bases and J by 9 bases, with 10 bases of the junction left unmatched. In germline, CDR1 is GTSNPN, CDR2 SVGIG (reference sequence). The CDR3 has 13 amino acids. CDR3 loop: CAWSRGGTVQAFF. As DNA, the CDR3 is TGTGCCTGGAGCCGGGGGGGGACAGTCCAAGCTTTCTTT.

The chain recombines TRBV20-1 with TRBJ2-1; 8 nucleotides match TRBD2. V was pared by 0 bases and J by 7 bases, with 14 bases of the junction left unmatched. This CDR3 comprises 17 residues. The V gene's germline CDR1 is DFQATT and CDR2 SNEGSKA (reference sequence). As DNA, the CDR3 is TGCAGTGCTAGAGATTCGCTAGCGGGTATTTTTTGGAATGAGCAGTTCTTC. It translates to CSARDSLAGIFWNEQFF.

The gene calls are TRBV29-1 and TRBJ2-5, with D hard to call. The germline CDR1 and CDR2 sequences are SQVTM and ANQGSEA. Trimming cost V 4 bases and J 4 bases, with 10 bases left between them. CDR3 length equals 12 residues. CDR3 bases: TGCAGCGTTGGGCGCATCTCAGAGACCCAGTACTTC. It specifies CSVGRISETQYF.

The chain is built from TRBV9 and TRBJ1-2, with D hard to call. The CDR3 is made up of 13 amino acids. V lost 2 bases and J 4 bases, leaving 9 bases between the germline ends. The germline V gene encodes CDR1 SGDLS and CDR2 YYNGEE. CDR3 DNA: TGTGCCAGCAGCGTCTCAGAGTCCTATGGCTACACCTTC. Translation gives CASSVSESYGYTF.

V usage is TRBV6-2 or TRBV6-3 and J usage is TRBJ1-5, with 10 bases matching TRBD1. The CDR3 is made up of 16 amino acids. The germline V gene encodes CDR1 MNHEY and CDR2 SVGEGT. V shed 6 bases and J 2 bases; nucleotides not matched to a gene: 7. The chain's CDR3 is CASRRPGTGGNQPQHF. The DNA of the CDR3 is TGTGCCAGCAGACGCCCCGGGACAGGGGGCAATCAGCCCCAGCATTTT.